The clone carrying this TCR beta chain was seen only a few times. This sample was included in a study of blood T cell repertoires in COVID-19. Clones were sequenced by immunoSEQ multiplex PCR, and TCRdb holds only the in-frame ones, with some missing. The repertoire has some 150,000 clones, under 90% of them found once; the top ten carry just over 0.55%. The germline CDR1 and CDR2 sequences are SGHTA and FQGNSA. The V end was cut by 5 bases, the J end by 3 bases, with 16 bases between. This CDR3 contains 16 residues. The material sequenced was peripheral blood. The chain is built from TRBV7-2 and TRBJ1-4; D possibly corresponds to TRBD1 (5 bases). The TCR was taken from a man aged 55 to 70 with acute or convalescent COVID-19. The CDR3 nucleotides read TGTGCCAGCAGCCGCGGGGGAGGGCGGCCTAATGAAAAACTGTTTTTT. This sequence encodes CASSRGGGRPNEKLFF.